This T cell receptor beta chain is from a study of blood T cell repertoires in COVID-19. This table comes from immunoSEQ multiplex PCR, and its TCRdb copy is limited to in-frame clones, with some not included. The table has fewer than 200,000 clones, under 90% seen once. V lost 11 bases and J lost 7; bases outside the gene matches: 18. CDR1 MDHEN and CDR2 SYDVKM come from the germline V gene. CDR3 length: 15 amino acids. This chain connects TRBV28 to TRBJ1-2; 8 positions agree with TRBD1. The material sequenced was peripheral blood. The sequence was collected from a woman of 80 years or more with acute or convalescent COVID-19. Here the CDR3 reads CASTGGRGRGGGYTF. The CDR3 DNA reads TGTGCCTCAACAGGGGGAAGGGGGCGCGGAGGTGGCTACACCTTC.